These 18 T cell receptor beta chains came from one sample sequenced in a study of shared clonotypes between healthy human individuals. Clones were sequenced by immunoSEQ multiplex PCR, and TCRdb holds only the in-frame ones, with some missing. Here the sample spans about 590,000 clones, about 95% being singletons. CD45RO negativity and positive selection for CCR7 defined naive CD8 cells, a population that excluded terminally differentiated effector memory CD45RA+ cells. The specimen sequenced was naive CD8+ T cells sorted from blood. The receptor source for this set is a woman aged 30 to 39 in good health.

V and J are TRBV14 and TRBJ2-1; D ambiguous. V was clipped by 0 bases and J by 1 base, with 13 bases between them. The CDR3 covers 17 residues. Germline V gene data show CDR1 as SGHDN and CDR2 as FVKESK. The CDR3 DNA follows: TGTGCCAGCAGCCAAGATCACTTCAGTCATTCCTACAATGAGCAGTTCTTC. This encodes CASSQDHFSHSYNEQFF.

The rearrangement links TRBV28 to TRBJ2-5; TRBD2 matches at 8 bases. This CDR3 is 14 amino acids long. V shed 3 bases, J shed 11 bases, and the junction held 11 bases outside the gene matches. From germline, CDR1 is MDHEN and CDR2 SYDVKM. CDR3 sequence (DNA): TGTGCCAGCAGTTTTCACGGGAGGGCCGATCCACAGTACTTC. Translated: CASSFHGRADPQYF.

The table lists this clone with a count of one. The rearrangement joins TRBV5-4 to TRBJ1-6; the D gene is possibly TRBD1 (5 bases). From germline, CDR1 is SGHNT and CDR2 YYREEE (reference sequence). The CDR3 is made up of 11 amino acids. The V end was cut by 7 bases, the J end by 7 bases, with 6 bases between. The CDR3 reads CASWDNSPLHF. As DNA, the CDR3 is TGTGCCAGCTGGGACAATTCACCCCTCCACTTT.

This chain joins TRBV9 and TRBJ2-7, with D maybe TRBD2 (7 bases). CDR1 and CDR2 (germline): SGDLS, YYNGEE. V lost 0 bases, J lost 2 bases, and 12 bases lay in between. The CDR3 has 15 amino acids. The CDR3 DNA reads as TGTGCCAGCAGCGTAGAGGGGGGGCCTACCTACGAGCAGTACTTC. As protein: CASSVEGGPTYEQYF.

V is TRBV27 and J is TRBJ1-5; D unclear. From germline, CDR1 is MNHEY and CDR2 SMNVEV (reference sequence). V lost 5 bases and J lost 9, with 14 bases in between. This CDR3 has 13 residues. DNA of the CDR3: TGTGCCAGCAGTCCCCTCGGTGGGTGGCCCCAGCATTTT. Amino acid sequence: CASSPLGGWPQHF.

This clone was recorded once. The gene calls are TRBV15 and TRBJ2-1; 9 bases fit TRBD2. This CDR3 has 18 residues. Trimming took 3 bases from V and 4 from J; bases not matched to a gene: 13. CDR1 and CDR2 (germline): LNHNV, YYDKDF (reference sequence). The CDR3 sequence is CATSSTDPGLAFYNEQFF. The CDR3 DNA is TGTGCCACCAGCAGCACCGACCCGGGACTAGCATTTTACAATGAGCAGTTCTTC.

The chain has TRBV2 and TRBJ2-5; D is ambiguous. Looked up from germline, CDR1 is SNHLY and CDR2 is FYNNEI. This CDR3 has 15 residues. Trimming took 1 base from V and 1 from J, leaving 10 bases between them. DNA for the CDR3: TGTGCCAGCAGTGAAGGTTTGGCCCTCCAAGAGACCCAGTACTTC. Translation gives CASSEGLALQETQYF.

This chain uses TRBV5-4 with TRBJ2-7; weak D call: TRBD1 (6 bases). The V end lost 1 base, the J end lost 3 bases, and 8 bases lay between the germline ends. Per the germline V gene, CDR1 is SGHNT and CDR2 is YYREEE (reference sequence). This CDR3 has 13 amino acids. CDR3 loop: CASSLRGNYEQYF. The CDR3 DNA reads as TGTGCCAGCAGCTTGAGGGGGAACTACGAGCAGTACTTC.

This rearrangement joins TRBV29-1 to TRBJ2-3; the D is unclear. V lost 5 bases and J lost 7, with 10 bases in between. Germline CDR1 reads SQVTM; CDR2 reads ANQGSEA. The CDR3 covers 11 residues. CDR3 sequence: CSVTILYTQYF. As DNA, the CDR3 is TGCAGCGTTACGATCTTGTATACGCAGTATTTT.

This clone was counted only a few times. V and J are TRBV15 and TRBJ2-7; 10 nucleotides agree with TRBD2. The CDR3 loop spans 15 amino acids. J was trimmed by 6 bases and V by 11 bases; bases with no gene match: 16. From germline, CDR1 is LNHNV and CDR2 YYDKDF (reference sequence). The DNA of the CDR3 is TGTGCCTCCGGCGGGGAGCGGGAGGGCCTTATCGAGCAGTACTTC. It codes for CASGGEREGLIEQYF.

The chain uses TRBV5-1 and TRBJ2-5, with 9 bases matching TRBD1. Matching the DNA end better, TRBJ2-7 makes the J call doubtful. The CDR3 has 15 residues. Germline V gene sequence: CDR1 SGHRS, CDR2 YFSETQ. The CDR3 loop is CASSLDRGPSYEQYF. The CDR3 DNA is TGCGCCAGCAGCTTGGACAGGGGGCCATCCTACGAGCAGTACTTC.

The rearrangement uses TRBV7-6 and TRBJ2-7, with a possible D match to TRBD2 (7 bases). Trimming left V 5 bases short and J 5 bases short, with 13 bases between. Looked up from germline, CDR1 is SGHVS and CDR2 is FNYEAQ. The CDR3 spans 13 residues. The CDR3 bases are TGTGCCAGCAGCCCGGGGGCGGGGGACGAGCAGTACTTC. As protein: CASSPGAGDEQYF.

Here the CDR3 DNA reads TGTGCCAGTAGTATAGGGGCGGGAGGATCCTACGAGCAGTACTTC. Protein sequence: CASSIGAGGSYEQYF. The V and J genes are TRBV19 and TRBJ2-7, with 8 nucleotides matching TRBD2. Germline CDR1 is LNHDA and CDR2 is SQIVND (reference sequence). The CDR3 has 15 amino acids. J gave up 1 base and V 1 base, and 3 bases lay outside the gene matches.

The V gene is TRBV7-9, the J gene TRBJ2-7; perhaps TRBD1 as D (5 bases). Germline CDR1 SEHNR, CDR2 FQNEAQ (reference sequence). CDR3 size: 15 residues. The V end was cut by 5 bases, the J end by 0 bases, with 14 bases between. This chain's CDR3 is CASSTNLGVSYEQYF. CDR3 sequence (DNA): TGTGCCAGCAGCACCAACTTAGGGGTCTCCTACGAGCAGTACTTC.

The CDR3 sequence: CALPEQFF. The CDR3 coding sequence is TGTGCCCTCCCTGAGCAGTTCTTC. The V gene is TRBV6-5, the J gene TRBJ2-1, with unresolved D. Per germline, CDR1 MNHEY and CDR2 SVGAGI. V lost 11 bases and J 9 bases, leaving 5 bases between the germline ends. The CDR3 covers 8 residues.

The DNA for the CDR3 is TGTGCCAGTACGGGCCCTGACCGATACTATGGCTACACCTTC. Translated: CASTGPDRYYGYTF. The chain recombines TRBV19 with TRBJ1-2; D remains ambiguous. This CDR3 spans 14 amino acids. Trimming shortened V by 7 bases and J by 3 bases, and 15 bases separated the two germline ends. Germline lookup yields CDR1 LNHDA and CDR2 SQIVND (reference sequence).

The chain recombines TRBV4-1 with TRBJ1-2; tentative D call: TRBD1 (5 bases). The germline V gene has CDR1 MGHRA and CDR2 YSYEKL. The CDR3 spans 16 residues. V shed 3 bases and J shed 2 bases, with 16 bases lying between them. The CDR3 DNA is TGCGCCAGCAGCCACCAGCGGGGGGTAACGAACTATGGCTACACCTTC. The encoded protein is CASSHQRGVTNYGYTF.

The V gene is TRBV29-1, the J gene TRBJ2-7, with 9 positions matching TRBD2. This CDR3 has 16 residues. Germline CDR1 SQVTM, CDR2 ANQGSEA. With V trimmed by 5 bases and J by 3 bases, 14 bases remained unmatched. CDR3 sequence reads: CSVPPNRGLAFYEQYF. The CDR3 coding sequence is TGCAGCGTTCCCCCCAACCGGGGACTAGCCTTCTACGAGCAGTACTTC.